This entry lists 10 T cell receptor beta chains sequenced from one sample in a study of blood T cell repertoires in COVID-19. This table comes from immunoSEQ multiplex PCR, and its TCRdb copy is limited to in-frame clones, with some not included. The sample has 170,000 or so clones; more than 75% are singletons. The sequencing input was PBMCs or T cells enriched from blood (not recorded which). All receptors derive from a woman in her fifties or sixties who had recovered from COVID-19.

The chain's CDR3 is CASRHRAPSSGYTF. CDR3 nucleotide sequence: TGCGCCAGCCGCCACAGGGCCCCATCGAGTGGCTACACCTTC. V usage is TRBV5-1 and J usage is TRBJ1-2; weak D call: TRBD1 (6 bases). Germline assignment: CDR1 SGHRS and CDR2 YFSETQ. This CDR3 comprises 14 residues. V was clipped by 7 bases and J by 7 bases, with 20 bases between them.

This chain links TRBV11-2 with TRBJ2-3, with 8 nucleotides matching TRBD2. The CDR3 sequence is 15 residues long. Germline assignment: CDR1 SGHAT and CDR2 FQNNGV. The trim removed 4 bases at V and 3 bases at J, leaving 6 bases unmatched. CDR3 sequence (DNA): TGTGCCAGCAGCTCGCAGCGGGGGAGGACAGATACGCAGTATTTT. This encodes CASSSQRGRTDTQYF.

The V call is TRBV2, the J call TRBJ1-5; no clear D gene. Germline V lookup: CDR1 SNHLY, CDR2 FYNNEI. The V and J ends lost 1 base and 0 bases respectively, with 10 bases between them. CDR3 length equals 16 residues. CDR3 nucleotide sequence: TGTGCCAGCAGTGAAGGGGCCGGTACTAGCAATCAGCCCCAGCATTTT. Translated: CASSEGAGTSNQPQHF.

This chain uses TRBV12-3 or TRBV12-4 with TRBJ1-2, with a possible D match to TRBD1 (5 bases). The V end was cut by 2 bases, the J end by 4 bases, with 5 bases between. The CDR3 has 12 residues. The CDR3, as DNA: TGTGCCAGCAGTTTACAGGGCTATGGCTACACCTTC. Protein sequence: CASSLQGYGYTF.

The chain employs TRBV30 and TRBJ1-2, with D unresolved. This CDR3 has 13 amino acids. The V end was cut by 2 bases, the J end by 3 bases, with 10 bases between. From germline, CDR1 is GTSNPN and CDR2 SVGIG (reference sequence). CDR3 sequence: CAWSWSEHYGYTF. The DNA for the CDR3 is TGTGCCTGGAGTTGGAGTGAGCACTATGGCTACACCTTC. The full variable domain, completed using reference TRBV30 and TRBJ1-2, is SQTIHQWPATLVQPVGSPLSLECTVEGTSNPNLYWYRQAAGRGLQLLFYSVGIGQISSEVPQNLSASRPQDRQFILSSKKLLLSDSGFYLCAWSWSEHYGYTFGSGTRLTVV.

This sequence joins TRBV2 and TRBJ1-5; D remains unclear. The CDR3 is made up of 15 amino acids. Deletions cut 4 bases from V and 5 bases from J, with 15 bases between. Germline V gene sequence: CDR1 SNHLY, CDR2 FYNNEI. The CDR3 sequence is CASSVPGWGDQPQHF. In DNA, the CDR3 is TGTGCCAGCAGTGTACCGGGGTGGGGAGATCAGCCCCAGCATTTT.

In its sample, this clone was seen once. The rearrangement joins TRBV18 to TRBJ1-2; D gene uncertain. This CDR3 spans 13 amino acids. Trimming took off 3 bases at V and 2 bases at J, with 7 bases between the two ends. Germline CDR1 is KGHSH and CDR2 is LQKENI. In DNA form, the CDR3 reads TGTGCCAGCTCACCGAACAGAAACTATGGCTACACCTTC. Residues: CASSPNRNYGYTF.

The gene calls are TRBV19 and TRBJ2-7; 7 bases are shared with TRBD1. Germline V CDR1 and CDR2: LNHDA, SQIVND (reference sequence). The ends lost 3 bases at V and 6 bases at J; junction bases unmatched: 8. The CDR3 covers 14 residues. Here the CDR3 DNA reads TGTGCCAGTAGTATTGGGGCTCAGGGGGTCGAGCAGTACTTC. Encoded protein: CASSIGAQGVEQYF.

The chain combines TRBV9 with TRBJ2-3; possibly TRBD2 for D (6 bases). Trimming pared 5 bases from V and 10 bases from J, leaving 14 bases between. The CDR3 sequence is 12 residues long. Germline CDR1 reads SGDLS; CDR2 reads YYNGEE. This CDR3 is CASRSLADAQYF. For the CDR3, the DNA is TGTGCCAGCAGGTCACTAGCTGACGCGCAGTATTTT. Based on the CDR3 plus reference TRBV9 and TRBJ2-3, the full variable domain is DSGVTQTPKHLITATGQRVTLRCSPRSGDLSVYWYQQSLDQGLQFLIQYYNGEERAKGNILERFSAQQFPDLHSELNLSSLELGDSALYFCASRSLADAQYFGPGTRLTVL.

This rearrangement joins TRBV6-5 to TRBJ1-1; D ambiguous. Germline CDR1 is MNHEY and CDR2 is SVGAGI. The CDR3 extends over 15 amino acids. V was shortened by 0 bases and J by 1 base, with 9 bases between the two germline ends. CDR3 protein: CASSYSRGGNTEAFF. The DNA of the CDR3 is TGTGCCAGCAGTTACTCAAGAGGCGGGAACACTGAAGCTTTCTTT.